This entry lists 27 T cell receptor beta chains sequenced from one sample in a study of human T cells and chemical hapten exposure (TCRdb year 2021). Total RNA was extracted from unfractionated whole blood collected in Tempus Blood RNA tubes. The library was obtained by 5' RACE. The run used an Illumina MiSeq. TCRdb reprocessed the public reads (quality trimming at Q25 with fastp, clone calling with MiXCR) and kept in-frame beta chains. A single entry per CDR3 protein holds the most common genes and DNA from its merged rows. The sample table holds over 70,000 distinct CDR3 sequences, of which around a sixth were seen once. Approximately 6.2% of the sample belongs to the ten largest clones. All receptors derive from a female donor in good health.

The chain is built from TRBV27 and TRBJ2-7; D assignment may be TRBD1 or TRBD2 (5 bases each). The germline V gene encodes CDR1 MNHEY and CDR2 SMNVEV (reference sequence). V was clipped by 6 bases and J by 4 bases, with 13 bases between them. This CDR3 is built from 13 residues. In DNA form, the CDR3 reads TGTGCCAGCAGCCCCGGGACCTTTTACGAGCAGTACTTC. It translates to CASSPGTFYEQYF.

The V and J genes are TRBV20-1 and TRBJ1-4; the match to TRBD1 covers 9 bases. J gave up 0 bases and V 6 bases, and 29 bases lay outside the gene matches. Germline V gene data show CDR1 as DFQATT and CDR2 as SNEGSKA (reference sequence). The CDR3 runs 23 residues. This chain's CDR3 is CSAELGWDRETSFVAATNEKLFF. The CDR3 DNA follows: TGCAGTGCCGAACTCGGTTGGGACAGGGAAACGAGTTTCGTTGCGGCAACTAATGAAAAACTGTTTTTT.

This clonotype was picked up a small number of times. The CDR3 region is CSVGLVRGSSSNTGELFF. CDR3 bases: TGCAGCGTTGGGTTAGTGAGGGGGTCCAGCTCGAACACCGGGGAGCTGTTTTTT. The rearrangement uses TRBV29-1 and TRBJ2-2, with a possible D match to TRBD1 (6 bases). There are 18 residues in the CDR3. Between the trimmed V and J ends, which lost 4 bases and 0 bases, there was a span of 21 bases. CDR1 is SQVTM, CDR2 ANQGSEA, per germline.

V is TRBV30 and J is TRBJ1-1; D possibly corresponds to TRBD1 (6 bases). Germline lookup yields CDR1 GTSNPN and CDR2 SVGIG (reference sequence). V shed 3 bases and J shed 4 bases, with 12 bases lying between them. This CDR3 is built from 13 residues. The CDR3 reads CAWRDQGLTEAFF. The CDR3 coding sequence is TGTGCCTGGAGGGACCAGGGGCTCACTGAAGCTTTCTTT.

This clonotype showed up many times. The V and J genes are TRBV20-1 and TRBJ2-7; D gene ambiguous. The CDR3 is 12 residues long. CDR1 DFQATT and CDR2 SNEGSKA come from the germline V gene (reference sequence). V lost 2 bases and J 3 bases, leaving 8 bases between the germline ends. The DNA of the CDR3 is TGCAGTGCTAGAAGCCAGCACTACGAGCAGTACTTC. It specifies CSARSQHYEQYF.

The sample holds a few counts of this clonotype. The chain is built from TRBV2 and TRBJ1-5; D is possibly TRBD1 (5 bases). V lost 9 bases, J lost 4 bases, and 16 bases lay in between. The CDR3 is 14 residues long. Germline V gives CDR1 SNHLY, CDR2 FYNNEI. The CDR3 protein is CASVKGRENQPQHF. CDR3 nucleotides: TGTGCCAGTGTTAAGGGGCGGGAGAATCAGCCCCAGCATTTT.

This clonotype occurred a few times. The chain is built from TRBV29-1 and TRBJ2-3, with D possibly being TRBD1 (5 bases). The length of the CDR3 is 14 residues. Germline V gene data show CDR1 as SQVTM and CDR2 as ANQGSEA. The V end lost 4 bases, the J end lost 3 bases, and 14 bases lay between the germline ends. The CDR3 loop is CSVVGAPGTDTQYF. The DNA of the CDR3 is TGCAGCGTTGTTGGAGCCCCAGGGACAGATACGCAGTATTTT.

This rearrangement joins TRBV5-1 to TRBJ2-7, with TRBD1 identical over 12 bases. Trimming removed 2 bases from V and 4 bases from J; junction bases left unmatched: 7. The CDR3 has 16 amino acids. CDR1 and CDR2 (germline): SGHRS, YFSETQ. CDR3 region: CASSFAPGQGAYEQYF. CDR3 DNA: TGCGCCAGCAGCTTTGCACCGGGACAGGGGGCTTACGAGCAGTACTTC.

V gene TRBV7-9 combines with J gene TRBJ2-1, with TRBD2 identical over 10 bases. The CDR3 consists of 16 residues. CDR1 is SEHNR and CDR2 is FQNEAQ in the germline V gene (reference sequence). The J segment lost 4 bases and the V segment lost 6 bases, leaving 9 bases of the junction unmatched. The CDR3 DNA is TGTGCCAGCAGACCAGGACTAGCGGACCAATACAATGAGCAGTTCTTC. Protein: CASRPGLADQYNEQFF.

This clonotype was counted between two and nine times. The chain has TRBV9 and TRBJ2-2, with 8 bases fitting TRBD2. CDR3 size: 16 residues. V trimming: 0 bases; J trimming: 5 bases; junction bases outside the gene matches: 6. In germline, CDR1 is SGDLS, CDR2 YYNGEE. In nucleotides, the CDR3 is TGTGCCAGCAGCGTAGCCGGGCTAGCGGGTACCGGGGAGCTGTTTTTT. The encoded protein is CASSVAGLAGTGELFF.

V is TRBV5-1 and J is TRBJ2-5; 9 positions agree with TRBD1. Germline assignment: CDR1 SGHRS and CDR2 YFSETQ. The CDR3 runs to 15 residues. Trimming removed 1 base from V and 5 bases from J; junction bases left unmatched: 6. CDR3 sequence reads: CASSLNTGGAETQYF. The CDR3 nucleotides read TGCGCCAGCAGCTTGAACACAGGGGGCGCGGAGACCCAGTACTTC.

This clonotype has a handful of counts. This chain links TRBV3-1 with TRBJ1-3; D is unresolved. Trimming cost V 2 bases and J 4 bases, with 6 bases left between them. The CDR3 totals 13 residues. Per the germline V gene, CDR1 is LGHDT and CDR2 is YNNKEL (reference sequence). CDR3 sequence: CASSQLSGNTIYF. For the CDR3, the DNA is TGTGCCAGCAGCCAACTATCCGGAAACACCATATATTTT.

This clonotype appeared a few times. The chain recombines TRBV7-8 with TRBJ1-1; D is uncertain. Germline CDR1 reads SGHVS; CDR2 reads FQNEAQ. This CDR3 has 13 residues. Trimming pared 5 bases from V and 6 bases from J, leaving 13 bases between. CDR3 nucleotides: TGTGCCAGCAGCCAACGGGCTACAGCTGAAGCTTTCTTT. Its protein is CASSQRATAEAFF. Looking up the rest from reference TRBV7-8 and TRBJ1-1 gives the full variable domain: GAGVSQSPRYKVAKRGQDVALRCDPISGHVSLFWYQQALGQGPEFLTYFQNEAQLDKSGLPSDRFFAERPEGSVSTLKIQRTQQEDSAVYLCASSQRATAEAFFGQGTRLTVV.

Only a few counts were recorded for this clonotype. The DNA for the CDR3 is TGTGCCAGCAGCTCCAGCGGTTTTAGCACAGATACGCAGTATTTT. Protein sequence: CASSSSGFSTDTQYF. The V call is TRBV7-8, the J call TRBJ2-3, with D possibly matching TRBD2 (5 bases). CDR1 is SGHVS and CDR2 is FQNEAQ in the germline V gene. The CDR3 runs 15 residues. The V gene lost 4 bases and the J gene lost 0 bases, with 11 bases spanning the gap.

This sequence joins TRBV10-3 and TRBJ1-5, with a tentative D call TRBD1 (6 bases). Germline CDR1 reads ENHRY; CDR2 reads SYGVKD. V was pared by 0 bases and J by 2 bases, with 8 bases between. The CDR3 is 15 residues long. The CDR3 spells CAISESRQGNQPQHF. CDR3 bases: TGTGCCATCAGTGAGTCAAGACAGGGCAATCAGCCCCAGCATTTT.

This clonotype turned up a few times. This chain uses TRBV2 with TRBJ1-2; D gene unclear. This CDR3 comprises 12 residues. With 4 bases removed from V and 6 bases from J, the gap between germline ends came to 9 bases. Germline V gene data show CDR1 as SNHLY and CDR2 as FYNNEI. The DNA for the CDR3 is TGTGCCAGCAGTGTTCAAGGAGATGGCTACACCTTC. Amino acids: CASSVQGDGYTF.

This clonotype was seen only a few times. CDR3 DNA: TGTGCCATCACCGGACAGGCCCGATCGGCCGAGCAGTACTTC. Its protein product is CAITGQARSAEQYF. V is TRBV10-3 and J is TRBJ2-7; 7 nucleotides line up with TRBD1. After removal of 7 bases from V and 6 bases from J, the junction contained 12 bases not matched to a gene. The CDR3 extends over 14 amino acids. Germline assignment: CDR1 ENHRY and CDR2 SYGVKD.

The chain is built from TRBV2 and TRBJ1-1; D is possibly TRBD1 (5 bases). Germline V gene sequence: CDR1 SNHLY, CDR2 FYNNEI. The CDR3 totals 16 residues. The V gene lost 4 bases and the J gene lost 4 bases, with 19 bases spanning the gap. The CDR3: CASSGEGAGLGTEAFF. CDR3 in DNA: TGTGCCAGCAGTGGGGAGGGTGCAGGGCTCGGCACTGAAGCTTTCTTT.

The chain couples TRBV5-5 to TRBJ1-2; the D gene is possibly TRBD1 (6 bases). The CDR3 is 15 residues long. Trimming cost V 0 bases and J 3 bases, with 12 bases left between them. Germline assignment: CDR1 SGHKS and CDR2 YYEKEE (reference sequence). The CDR3 loop is CASSLGVQGDYGYTF. The CDR3 DNA sequence: TGTGCCAGCAGCTTGGGCGTACAGGGTGACTATGGCTACACCTTC.

The chain uses TRBV12-5 and TRBJ1-1, with TRBD1 matching 7 bases. The V gene end was trimmed by 1 base and the J gene end by 1 base; junction bases not matched to a gene: 0. The germline V gene encodes CDR1 LGHNT and CDR2 FRNRAP. The CDR3 has 14 amino acids. The CDR3 DNA reads as TGTGCTAGTGGTTTGGGACAGGGGAACACTGAAGCTTTCTTT. Translation gives CASGLGQGNTEAFF.

The chain couples TRBV11-2 to TRBJ2-3; no reliable D call. Germline CDR1 and CDR2: SGHAT and FQNNGV. With 4 bases removed from V and 1 base from J, the gap between germline ends came to 12 bases. The CDR3 is 15 amino acids. The CDR3 nucleotides read TGTGCCAGCAGCTCAAGCTCCCTCCGCACAGATACGCAGTATTTT. It codes for CASSSSSLRTDTQYF.

V is TRBV5-4 and J is TRBJ1-1; 8 bases fit TRBD1. The CDR3 has 15 amino acids. Unmatched junction bases numbered 13, after V lost 4 bases and J lost 8 bases. Germline-derived CDR1 and CDR2 are SGHNT and YYREEE (reference sequence). The CDR3 DNA sequence: TGTGCCAGCAGCCCGGGACAGGAGATCTCTTCCGAAGCTTTCTTT. Its translation: CASSPGQEISSEAFF.

This clonotype was detected a few times. The CDR3 DNA reads as TGCAGTGCGCAGGGTCGGACTGAAGCTTTCTTT. Translating it yields CSAQGRTEAFF. The chain links TRBV20-1 to TRBJ1-1; possible D gene TRBD1, 5 bases. V was shortened by 6 bases and J by 5 bases, with 10 bases between the two germline ends. CDR3 length equals 11 residues. The germline gives CDR1 DFQATT, CDR2 SNEGSKA (reference sequence).

This clonotype turned up a few times. The J gene is TRBJ1-1, the V gene TRBV6-1, with D maybe TRBD1 (5 bases). CDR1 and CDR2 (germline): MNHNS, SASEGT. The V and J ends lost 6 bases and 4 bases respectively, with 12 bases between them. The CDR3 covers 13 residues. Written as DNA, the CDR3 is TGTGCCAGCAGAAGCCCCGGGGGCACTGAAGCTTTCTTT. The encoded protein is CASRSPGGTEAFF.

This clonotype came up a few times. The gene calls are TRBV12-3 or TRBV12-4 and TRBJ2-7; no definite D call. Trimming cost V 2 bases and J 7 bases, with 12 bases left between them. The CDR3 is 13 residues long. CDR3 DNA: TGTGCCAGCAGTTTAAGTGGCCTATGGGAGCAGTACTTC. This encodes CASSLSGLWEQYF.

The chain joins TRBV28 to TRBJ2-7; 12 nucleotides match TRBD2. This CDR3 comprises 16 residues. The junction had 5 bases not matched to a gene; V was cut back by 2 bases and J by 3 bases. Germline loops: CDR1 MDHEN, CDR2 SYDVKM. DNA for the CDR3: TGTGCCAGCAGTTTAAGACTAGCGGGAGTGATCTACGAGCAGTACTTC. This sequence encodes CASSLRLAGVIYEQYF.

This clonotype is labeled as medium-sized. The V call is TRBV7-9, the J call TRBJ2-1; 10 nucleotides align to TRBD2. CDR1 SEHNR and CDR2 FQNEAQ come from the germline V gene (reference sequence). The V gene end was trimmed by 0 bases and the J gene end by 10 bases; junction bases not matched to a gene: 9. The CDR3 covers 16 residues. The CDR3 region has the DNA TGTGCCAGCAGCTTAGCGAAGAGCGGGAGGGCCGAGGAGCAGTTCTTC. Protein product: CASSLAKSGRAEEQFF.